Here is one T cell receptor (beta chain) with its context. Its antigen is currently unknown. V was trimmed by 5 bases and J by 0 bases, leaving 8 bases between them. CDR3 length: 15 amino acids. Germline values: CDR1 MNHEY, CDR2 SMNVEV (reference sequence). Each CDR3 protein gets one entry after TCRdb re-called the reads with MiXCR. The sample yields roughly 600,000 distinct CDR3 sequences, more than 20% seen once. The data are from a study of T cell repertoires in cytomegalovirus infection. Whole-study context: Through public TCR beta signatures, both CMV infection and matching HLA type were indicated.

Study-wide findings and caveats: Cumulative frequency of public TCR beta families picked out carriers of CMV plus the relevant HLA.

This receptor was obtained from a human donor in good health (CMV status not recorded). Some clones in this sample may be carry-over from other donors' samples. The rearrangement uses TRBV27 and TRBJ1-6; unclear D gene. The material sequenced was CD8+ T cells from PBMCs. CDR3 nucleotides: TGTGCCAGCAGTCCCAGAAGCTCCTATAATTCACCCCTCCACTTT. This sequence encodes CASSPRSSYNSPLHF.